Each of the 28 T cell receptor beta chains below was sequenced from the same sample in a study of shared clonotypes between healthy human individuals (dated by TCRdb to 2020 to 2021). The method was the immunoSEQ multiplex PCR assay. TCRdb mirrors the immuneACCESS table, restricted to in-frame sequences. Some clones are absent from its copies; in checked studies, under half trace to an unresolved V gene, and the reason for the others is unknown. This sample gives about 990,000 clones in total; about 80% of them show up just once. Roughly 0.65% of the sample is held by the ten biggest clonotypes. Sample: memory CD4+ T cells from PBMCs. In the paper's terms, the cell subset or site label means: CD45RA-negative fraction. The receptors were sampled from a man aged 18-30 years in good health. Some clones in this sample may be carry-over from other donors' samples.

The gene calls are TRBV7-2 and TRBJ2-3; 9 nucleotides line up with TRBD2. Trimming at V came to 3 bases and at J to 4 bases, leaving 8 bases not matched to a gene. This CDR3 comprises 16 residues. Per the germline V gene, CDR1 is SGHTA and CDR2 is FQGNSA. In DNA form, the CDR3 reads TGTGCCAGCAGCTTGGTTGGAGCGGGAGGATCAGATACGCAGTATTTT. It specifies CASSLVGAGGSDTQYF.

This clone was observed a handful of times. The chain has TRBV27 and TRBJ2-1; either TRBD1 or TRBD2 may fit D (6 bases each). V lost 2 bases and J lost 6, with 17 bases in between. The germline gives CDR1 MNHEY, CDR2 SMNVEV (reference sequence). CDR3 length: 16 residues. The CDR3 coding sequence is TGTGCCAGCAGTTTAGCCGACGATGGAGGGGGCAATGAGCAGTTCTTC. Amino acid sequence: CASSLADDGGGNEQFF.

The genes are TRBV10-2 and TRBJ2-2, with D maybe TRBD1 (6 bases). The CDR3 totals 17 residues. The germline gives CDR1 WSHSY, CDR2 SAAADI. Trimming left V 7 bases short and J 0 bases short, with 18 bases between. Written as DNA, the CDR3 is TGCGCCAGCACCTACCTGACAGGCGCCCCGAACACCGGGGAGCTGTTTTTT. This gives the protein CASTYLTGAPNTGELFF.

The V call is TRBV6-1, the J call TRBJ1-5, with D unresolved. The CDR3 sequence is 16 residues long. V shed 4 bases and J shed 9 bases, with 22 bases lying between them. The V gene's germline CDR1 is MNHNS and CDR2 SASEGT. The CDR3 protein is CASSAPGFEFERPQHF. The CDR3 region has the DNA TGTGCCAGCAGTGCCCCCGGGTTCGAATTCGAGCGGCCCCAGCATTTT.

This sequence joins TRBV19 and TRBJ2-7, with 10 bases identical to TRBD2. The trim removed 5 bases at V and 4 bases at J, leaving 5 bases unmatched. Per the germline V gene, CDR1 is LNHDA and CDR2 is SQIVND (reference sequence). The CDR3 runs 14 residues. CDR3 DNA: TGTGCCAGTAGTCTAGCGGGAGAAGCTTACGAGCAGTACTTC. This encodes CASSLAGEAYEQYF.

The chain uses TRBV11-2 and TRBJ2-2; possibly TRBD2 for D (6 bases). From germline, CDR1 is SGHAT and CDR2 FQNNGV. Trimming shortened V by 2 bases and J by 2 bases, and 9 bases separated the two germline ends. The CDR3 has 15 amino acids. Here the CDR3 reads CASSLQGLNTGELFF. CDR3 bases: TGTGCCAGCAGCTTACAGGGACTTAACACCGGGGAGCTGTTTTTT.

CDR3 sequence reads: CASSLRAGDTGELFF. The CDR3, as DNA: TGTGCCAGCTCACTGCGAGCGGGAGACACCGGGGAGCTGTTTTTT. This rearrangement joins TRBV18 to TRBJ2-2, with 8 bases lining up with TRBD2. V was pared by 4 bases and J by 3 bases, with 4 bases of the junction left unmatched. The CDR3 sequence is 15 residues long. Germline lookup yields CDR1 KGHSH and CDR2 LQKENI.

The CDR3 DNA follows: TGTGCCAGCAGCCCCAACTTGAGGGCGGGGTATGGCTACACCTTC. This sequence encodes CASSPNLRAGYGYTF. The chain links TRBV5-6 to TRBJ1-2; D remains ambiguous. The CDR3 covers 15 residues. Germline V gives CDR1 SGHDT, CDR2 YYEEEE. Trimming shortened V by 4 bases and J by 5 bases, and 18 bases separated the two germline ends.

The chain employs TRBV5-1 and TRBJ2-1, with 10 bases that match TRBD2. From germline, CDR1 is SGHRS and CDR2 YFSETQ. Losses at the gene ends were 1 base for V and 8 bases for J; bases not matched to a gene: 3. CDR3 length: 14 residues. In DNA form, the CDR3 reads TGCGCCAGCAGCTTGTTTACTAGCGGGGATGAGCAGTTCTTC. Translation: CASSLFTSGDEQFF.

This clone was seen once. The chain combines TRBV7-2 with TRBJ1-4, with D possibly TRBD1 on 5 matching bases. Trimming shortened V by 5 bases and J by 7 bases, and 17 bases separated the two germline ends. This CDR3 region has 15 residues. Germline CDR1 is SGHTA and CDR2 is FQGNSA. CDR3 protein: CASSTRDGAGEKLFF. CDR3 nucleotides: TGTGCCAGCAGCACCCGGGACGGGGCGGGTGAAAAACTGTTTTTT.

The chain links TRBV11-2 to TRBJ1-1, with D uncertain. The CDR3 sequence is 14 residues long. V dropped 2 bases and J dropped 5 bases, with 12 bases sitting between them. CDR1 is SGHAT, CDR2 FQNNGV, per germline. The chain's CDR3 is CASSLTPLGTEAFF. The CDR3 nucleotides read TGTGCCAGCAGCTTAACCCCGTTAGGGACTGAAGCTTTCTTT.

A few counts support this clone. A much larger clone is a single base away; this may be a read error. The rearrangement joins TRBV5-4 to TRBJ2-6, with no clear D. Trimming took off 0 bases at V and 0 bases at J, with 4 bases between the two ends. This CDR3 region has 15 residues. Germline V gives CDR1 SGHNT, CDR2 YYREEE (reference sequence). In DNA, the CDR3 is TGTGCCAGCAGCTTGGGGGGCTCTGGGGCCAACGTCCTGACTTTC. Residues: CASSLGGSGANVLTF.

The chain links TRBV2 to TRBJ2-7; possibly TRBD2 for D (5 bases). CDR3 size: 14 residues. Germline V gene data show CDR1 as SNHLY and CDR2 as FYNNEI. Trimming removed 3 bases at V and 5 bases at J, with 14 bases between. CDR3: CASSDVVAKHEQYF. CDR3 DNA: TGTGCCAGCAGTGATGTGGTAGCGAAGCACGAGCAGTACTTC.

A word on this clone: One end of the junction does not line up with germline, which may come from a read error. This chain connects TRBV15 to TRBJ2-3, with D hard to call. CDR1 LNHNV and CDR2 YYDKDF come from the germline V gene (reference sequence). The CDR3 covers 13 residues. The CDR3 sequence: CATRSMDTDTQYF. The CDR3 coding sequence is TGTGCCACCCGCAGTATGGACACAGATACGCAGTATTTT.

CDR3 protein: CASRNRTSGRPSSTDTQYF. The CDR3 nucleotides read TGTGCCAGCAGAAACCGGACTAGCGGGAGGCCCTCTAGCACAGATACGCAGTATTTT. This sequence joins TRBV7-9 and TRBJ2-3, with 14 bases fitting TRBD2. V lost 6 bases to trimming and J lost 0 bases; unmatched junction nucleotides: 11. Germline assignment: CDR1 SEHNR and CDR2 FQNEAQ (reference sequence). CDR3 length: 19 residues.

CDR3 bases: TGCGCCAGCAGCTTGATTGCGGCAGATCAAGAGACCCAGTACTTC. This gives the protein CASSLIAADQETQYF. The chain employs TRBV5-1 and TRBJ2-5; D not resolved. The CDR3 spans 15 residues. Germline V gives CDR1 SGHRS, CDR2 YFSETQ. V was pared by 1 base and J by 2 bases, with 12 bases between.

CDR3 loop: CASSRILATGELFF. Here the CDR3 DNA reads TGCGCCAGCAGCCGAATATTAGCCACCGGGGAGCTGTTTTTT. This rearrangement joins TRBV4-1 to TRBJ2-2; D is ambiguous. Germline CDR1 is MGHRA and CDR2 is YSYEKL. This CDR3 has 14 amino acids. V gave up 4 bases and J gave up 4 bases, with 10 bases separating them.

For the CDR3, the DNA is TGTGCCAGCAGCGTAGCTATAATGGTGAAACTAAATGAAAAACTGTTTTTT. This sequence encodes CASSVAIMVKLNEKLFF. The chain combines TRBV9 with TRBJ1-4; D gene unclear. Trimming shortened V by 0 bases and J by 5 bases, and 17 bases separated the two germline ends. The CDR3 is made up of 17 amino acids. Germline V gives CDR1 SGDLS, CDR2 YYNGEE. Variable domain in full (rest from reference TRBV9 and TRBJ1-4): DSGVTQTPKHLITATGQRVTLRCSPRSGDLSVYWYQQSLDQGLQFLIQYYNGEERAKGNILERFSAQQFPDLHSELNLSSLELGDSALYFCASSVAIMVKLNEKLFFGSGTQLSVL.

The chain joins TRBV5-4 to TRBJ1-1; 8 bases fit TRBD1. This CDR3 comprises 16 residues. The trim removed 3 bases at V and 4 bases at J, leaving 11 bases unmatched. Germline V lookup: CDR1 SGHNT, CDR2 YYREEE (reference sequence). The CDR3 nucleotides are TGTGCCAGCAGCTCGGCGGTCAGGGGGCTCGGCACTGAAGCTTTCTTT. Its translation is CASSSAVRGLGTEAFF.

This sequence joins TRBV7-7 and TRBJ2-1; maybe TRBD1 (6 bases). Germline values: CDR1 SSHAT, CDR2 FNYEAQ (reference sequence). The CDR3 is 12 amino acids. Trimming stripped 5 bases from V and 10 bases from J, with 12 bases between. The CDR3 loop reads CASSPSGVEQFF. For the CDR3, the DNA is TGTGCCAGCAGCCCGTCAGGGGTAGAGCAGTTCTTC.

This CDR3 reads CASSLARYNEQFF. CDR3 in DNA: TGTGCCAGCAGCTTAGCCCGGTACAATGAGCAGTTCTTC. V gene TRBV7-3 combines with J gene TRBJ2-1; D remains ambiguous. The germline gives CDR1 SGHTA, CDR2 FQGTGA. This CDR3 is 13 amino acids long. V was shortened by 2 bases and J by 4 bases, with 6 bases between the two germline ends.

CDR3 coding DNA: TGTGCCAGCAGTCGGACAGGGGAAAGCAATCAGCCCCAGCATTTT. It is translated as CASSRTGESNQPQHF. The chain carries TRBV6-5 and TRBJ1-5, with 9 bases identical to TRBD1. The V gene's germline CDR1 is MNHEY and CDR2 SVGAGI. The CDR3 has 15 residues. With 5 bases clipped from V and 1 base from J, the junction kept 3 bases outside the gene matches.

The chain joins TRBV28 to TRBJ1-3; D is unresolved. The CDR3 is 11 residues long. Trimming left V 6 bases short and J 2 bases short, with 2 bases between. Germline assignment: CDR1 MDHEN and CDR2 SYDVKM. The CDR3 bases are TGTGCCAGCAGAGCTGGAAACACCATATATTTT. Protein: CASRAGNTIYF.

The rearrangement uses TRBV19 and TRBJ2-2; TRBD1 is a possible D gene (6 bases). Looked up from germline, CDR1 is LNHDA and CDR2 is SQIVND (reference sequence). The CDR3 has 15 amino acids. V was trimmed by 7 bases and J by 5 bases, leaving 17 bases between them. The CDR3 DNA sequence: TGTGCCAGTATCTTAACCGGGACACTTACCGGGGAGCTGTTTTTT. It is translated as CASILTGTLTGELFF.

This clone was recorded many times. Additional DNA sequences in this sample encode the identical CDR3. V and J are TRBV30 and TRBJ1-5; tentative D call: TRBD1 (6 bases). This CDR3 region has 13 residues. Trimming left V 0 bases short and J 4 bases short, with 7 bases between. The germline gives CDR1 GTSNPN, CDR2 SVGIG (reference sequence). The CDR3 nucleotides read TGTGCCTGGAGTGTAACAGGGAATCAGCCCCAGCATTTT. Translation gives CAWSVTGNQPQHF.

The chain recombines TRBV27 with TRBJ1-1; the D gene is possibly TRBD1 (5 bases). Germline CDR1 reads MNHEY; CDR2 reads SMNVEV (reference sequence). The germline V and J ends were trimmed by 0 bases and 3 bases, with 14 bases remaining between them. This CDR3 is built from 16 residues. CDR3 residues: CASSLSGARADTEAFF. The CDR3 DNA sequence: TGTGCCAGCAGTTTATCAGGGGCCAGGGCGGACACTGAAGCTTTCTTT.

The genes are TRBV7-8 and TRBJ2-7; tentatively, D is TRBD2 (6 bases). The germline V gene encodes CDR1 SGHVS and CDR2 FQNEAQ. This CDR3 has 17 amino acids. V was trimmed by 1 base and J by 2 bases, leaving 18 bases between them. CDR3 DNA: TGTGCCAGCAGCTTAGTAGGTTCCGGTGGGGGGACCTACGAGCAGTACTTC. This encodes CASSLVGSGGGTYEQYF. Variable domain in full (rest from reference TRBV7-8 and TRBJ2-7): GAGVSQSPRYKVAKRGQDVALRCDPISGHVSLFWYQQALGQGPEFLTYFQNEAQLDKSGLPSDRFFAERPEGSVSTLKIQRTQQEDSAVYLCASSLVGSGGGTYEQYFGPGTRLTVT.

CDR3 coding DNA: TGTGCCAGCAAACGACAAAACACCGGGGAGCTGTTTTTT. This gives the protein CASKRQNTGELFF. The chain is built from TRBV28 and TRBJ2-2; D not certain. V was shortened by 7 bases and J by 2 bases, with 8 bases between the two germline ends. The CDR3 contains 13 residues. Germline lookup yields CDR1 MDHEN and CDR2 SYDVKM. Complete variable domain (other parts from reference TRBV28 and TRBJ2-2): DVKVTQSSRYLVKRTGEKVFLECVQDMDHENMFWYRQDPGLGLRLIYFSYDVKMKEKGDIPEGYSVSREKKERFSLILESASTNQTSMYLCASKRQNTGELFFGEGSRLTVL.